This TCR beta chain was identified in a study of blood T cell repertoires in COVID-19. Method: immunoSEQ multiplex PCR; TCRdb's copy keeps in-frame clones and lacks some. Among about 60,000 clones listed, just under 90% were seen once. The CDR3 runs to 11 residues. V was clipped by 5 bases and J by 5 bases, with 4 bases between them. From germline, CDR1 is SEHNR and CDR2 FQNEAQ (reference sequence). Sequencing was carried out using peripheral blood. This TCR was sampled from a human donor with active COVID-19. The donor label of this sample is uncertain. The rearrangement joins TRBV7-9 to TRBJ2-1; no definite D call. The CDR3 is CASSVNNEQFF. CDR3 sequence (DNA): TGTGCCAGCAGCGTAAACAATGAGCAGTTCTTC. The variable domain in full, completed from reference TRBV7-9 and TRBJ2-1, reads DTGVSQNPRHKITKRGQNVTFRCDPISEHNRLYWYRQTLGQGPEFLTYFQNEAQLEKSRLLSDRFSAERPKGSFSTLEIQRTEQGDSAMYLCASSVNNEQFFGPGTRLTVL.